This is a list of T cell receptor beta chains from one sample in a study of blood T cell repertoires in COVID-19. The method was immunoSEQ multiplex PCR; TCRdb's version includes in-frame clones alone and lacks a portion of them. The sample has some 330,000 clones; 85% to 90% are singletons. Sequencing was performed on peripheral blood. These receptors were taken from a woman between 50 and 59 years old with active or convalescent COVID-19. Both conserved end residues are part of each CDR3. The D gene is left open where the match is weak. Some rows mark clone size as missing; the rest say once, few, many or name a class of expanded clone.

>NA|TRBV11-3|NA|TRBJ1-4
TGTGCCAGCAGCTCACTCCCAGGGGAAAAACTGTTTTTT
CASSSLPGEKLFF
>NA|TRBV29-1|NA|TRBJ2-1
TGCAGCGTTGAGGGAGGGGGTCCCTACAATGAGCAGTTCTTC
CSVEGGGPYNEQFF
>few|TRBV19|NA|TRBJ2-7
TGTGCCAGTAGCCGGGGTATGGCCTACGAGCAGTACTTC
CASSRGMAYEQYF
>NA|TRBV15|NA|TRBJ1-2
TGTGCCACCAGCAGAGATGACGACAGAGGCTACACCTTC
CATSRDDDRGYTF
>once|TRBV19|NA|TRBJ1-1
TGTGCCAGTAGTAAAAGGGCAGGGGACGGAACTGAAGCTTTCTTT
CASSKRAGDGTEAFF
>NA|TRBV14|NA|TRBJ2-7
TGTGCCAGCAGCCCAGGTTACGAGCAGTACTTC
CASSPGYEQYF
>NA|TRBV2|TRBD1|TRBJ1-2
TGTGCCAGCAGCCTGAAACTACAGGGGGATGGCTACACCTTC
CASSLKLQGDGYTF
>NA|TRBV7-9|NA|TRBJ2-2
TGTGCCAGCAGCCCTGGCAGGGCAAAGACCGGGGAGCTGTTTTTT
CASSPGRAKTGELFF
>NA|TRBV6-2/TRBV6-3|TRBD1|TRBJ1-1
TGTGCCAGCAGTGGCCGGACAGGGGGCTTGAACACTGAAGCTTTCTTT
CASSGRTGGLNTEAFF
>NA|TRBV19|TRBD2|TRBJ2-3
TGTGCCAGTAGTAAAACTAGCGCCAGCACAGATACGCAGTATTTT
CASSKTSASTDTQYF
>NA|TRBV28|NA|TRBJ2-2
TGTGCCAGCAGTTTTTCCAGGGCTGGCACCGGGGAGCTGTTTTTT
CASSFSRAGTGELFF
>NA|TRBV10-3|TRBD1|TRBJ2-1
TGTGCCATCAACGGACAGGGGGCCCCCAATGAGCAGTTCTTC
CAINGQGAPNEQFF
>NA|TRBV27|NA|TRBJ1-2
TGTGCCAGCAGTCCAACCTTCGGACTGAACGGGTATGGCTACACCTTC
CASSPTFGLNGYGYTF
>NA|TRBV7-2|TRBD2|TRBJ2-3
TGTGCCAGCAGCTCTGGACTAGCGGGGGGCACAGATACGCAGTATTTT
CASSSGLAGGTDTQYF
>NA|TRBV14|NA|TRBJ1-4
TGTGCCAGCAGCCATGTATCCACCGTGACAGTACAACCTAATGAAAAACTGTTTTTT
CASSHVSTVTVQPNEKLFF
>NA|TRBV29-1|NA|TRBJ2-7
TGCAGCGCCACCTCTCGGGACGAGCAGTACTTC
CSATSRDEQYF
>NA|TRBV5-1|NA|TRBJ2-2
TGCGCCAGCAGCTTGACAGCCATCGGGGAGCTGTTTTTT
CASSLTAIGELFF
>once|TRBV3-1/TRBV3-2|NA|TRBJ2-4
TGTGCCAGCAGCCAAGATGTGGGAGGACCGTCCAAAAACATTCAGTACTTC
CASSQDVGGPSKNIQYF
>NA|TRBV4-3|TRBD1|TRBJ2-7
TGCGCCAGCAGCCAAGATTGGATAGGGGGCGTGAACGAGCAGTACTTC
CASSQDWIGGVNEQYF
>NA|TRBV18|NA|TRBJ2-1
TGTGCCAGCTCACTGACGTGGGAGATCACCTACAATGAGCAGTTCTTC
CASSLTWEITYNEQFF
>NA|TRBV5-1|TRBD1|TRBJ1-4
TGCGCCAGCAGCTGGACAGGAGCAGATGAAAAACTGTTTTTT
CASSWTGADEKLFF
>NA|TRBV24-1|NA|TRBJ2-1
TGTGCCACCAGGGGCCGGGACTTCGGAAACAATGAGCAGTTCTTC
CATRGRDFGNNEQFF
>NA|TRBV6-6|TRBD1|TRBJ1-5
TGTGCCAGCAGTCCAAAAGGGGGGACAGTACTCAATCAGCCCCAGCATTTT
CASSPKGGTVLNQPQHF
>once|TRBV5-1|TRBD2|TRBJ2-7
TGCGCCAGCAGCTTGCGGTGGGGGGGTAGTGGCTACGAGCAGTACTTC
CASSLRWGGSGYEQYF
>NA|TRBV7-6|TRBD2|TRBJ2-5
TGTGCCAGCAGCTTACAGCGGACTAGCGGGGGGGCCTTGAAGGAGACCCAGTACTTC
CASSLQRTSGGALKETQYF
>NA|TRBV7-2|TRBD1|TRBJ1-6
TGTGCCAGCAGCGGACGACAGGGTGGACAGTATAATTCACCCCTCCACTTT
CASSGRQGGQYNSPLHF
>NA|TRBV11-2|TRBD2|TRBJ2-7
TGTGCCAGCAGCTTTGATGGGGGGGAGGGATACGAGCAGTACTTC
CASSFDGGEGYEQYF
>NA|TRBV19|NA|TRBJ2-1
TGTGCCAGTAGAGACCCCTACAGGGTTTCCTACAATGAGCAGTTCTTC
CASRDPYRVSYNEQFF
>NA|TRBV11-2|NA|TRBJ2-3
TGTGCCAGCAGCTCGAGGGTAACAGATACGCAGTATTTT
CASSSRVTDTQYF
>NA|TRBV13|NA|TRBJ2-1
TGTGCCAGCAGCCCCGGCCTCGGGGGATCGTCCTACAATGAGCAGTTCTTC
CASSPGLGGSSYNEQFF
>NA|TRBV30|TRBD1|TRBJ1-2
TGTGCCTGGAGTCGGAGGAGGGACAGTGAAAATAAGAACTATGGCTACACCTTC
CAWSRRRDSENKNYGYTF
>NA|TRBV5-4|TRBD1|TRBJ1-1
TGTGCCAGCAGCCAAGGGGACAGGGGCCGCTCGAACACTGAAGCTTTCTTT
CASSQGDRGRSNTEAFF
>NA|TRBV30|NA|TRBJ1-6
TGTGCCTGGAGCGGGCTAAGGGGTGATTCACCCCTCCACTTT
CAWSGLRGDSPLHF
>NA|TRBV2|TRBD1|TRBJ2-7
TGTGCCAGCAAGGTTACGGGACAGGGCTACGAGCAGTACTTC
CASKVTGQGYEQYF
>NA|TRBV30|TRBD1|TRBJ1-4
TGTGCCTGGAGTACGCGGACAGGGACTAATGAAAAACTGTTTTTT
CAWSTRTGTNEKLFF
>few|TRBV28|NA|TRBJ1-6
TGTGCCAGCAGTGGAACGGGGGTCGAGAATTCACCCCTCCACTTT
CASSGTGVENSPLHF
>few|TRBV29-1|NA|TRBJ1-1
TGCAGCGTTCTCGGAGGGATGAACACTGAAGCTTTCTTT
CSVLGGMNTEAFF
>NA|TRBV9|NA|TRBJ1-6
TGTGCCAGCAGCGCCGACAGCTTCTATAATTCACCCCTCCACTTT
CASSADSFYNSPLHF
>NA|TRBV24-1|TRBD1|TRBJ1-2
TGTGCCACCAGTGAACCGGACAGGGGGCGAGGAGAGGCCGGCTACACCTTC
CATSEPDRGRGEAGYTF
>NA|TRBV12-3/TRBV12-4|NA|TRBJ2-5
TGTGCCAGCAGTCAGGGTCGAGAGACCCAGTACTTC
CASSQGRETQYF
>NA|TRBV4-3|NA|TRBJ1-4
TGCGCCAGCAGCCAAGTGCGGGGGGGAAATGAAAAACTGTTTTTT
CASSQVRGGNEKLFF
>NA|TRBV19|NA|TRBJ1-1
TGTGCCAGTAGTGCCTCAGTGAACACTGAAGCTTTCTTT
CASSASVNTEAFF
>NA|TRBV6-6|NA|TRBJ2-7
TGTGCCAGCATCGGGCGGACTTACGAGCAGTACTTC
CASIGRTYEQYF
>NA|TRBV2|TRBD1|TRBJ1-4
TGTGCCAGCAGTATGGGACAGGGGAATGAAAAACTGTTTTTT
CASSMGQGNEKLFF
>NA|TRBV5-1|TRBD2|TRBJ2-5
TGCGCCAGCAGCTGGAGGCTCGCGGGAGGGTCAGAGACCCAGTACTTC
CASSWRLAGGSETQYF
>once|TRBV29-1|TRBD1|TRBJ1-2
TGCAGCGCAGACTCCGGGACAGGCGATCCCTATGGCTACACCTTC
CSADSGTGDPYGYTF
>NA|TRBV30|TRBD1|TRBJ1-2
TGTGCCTGGAGTGTCCCGCGGACAGGGAGTTATGGCTACACCTTC
CAWSVPRTGSYGYTF
>once|TRBV19|NA|TRBJ1-1
TGTGCCAGTAAAGGGGCCCCCGGGCGGGAGAACACTGAAGCTTTCTTT
CASKGAPGRENTEAFF
>few|TRBV14|NA|TRBJ2-2
TGTGCCAGCAGCCAAGGGACGGAGGCCGGGGAGCTGTTTTTT
CASSQGTEAGELFF